The T cell receptor (beta chain) under discussion was sequenced for a study of T cell changes during pregnancy in multiple sclerosis (dated by TCRdb to between 2019 and 2020). Notes on the research overall: Changes in the T cell repertoire over the course of pregnancy were examined in this study in women with multiple sclerosis.

Libraries were built with the immunoSEQ multiplex PCR assay. Entries here come from immuneACCESS through TCRdb and include only in-frame sequences with V and J called. Some clones fail to appear in such tables; in the studies checked, an unresolved V gene covers under half of the shortfall, and the cause of the remainder is unknown. In this sample the table shows 100,000 or so clones, 90% to 95% of which occur a single time. The leading ten clones occupy 2.2% of the sample. The germline V gene supplies CDR1 MGHDK and CDR2 SYGVNS. After removal of 0 bases from V and 10 bases from J, the junction retains 9 bases not matched to a gene. The CDR3 runs 17 residues from the cysteine to the phenylalanine. Here the CDR3 DNA is all that survives: 51 bases in frame from base 1. In the case of this clone: Its binding antigen is unknown. Base qualities are missing; no much larger clone stands one base away.

Here the chain combines TRBV25-1 and TRBJ2-1, and 13 bases in between align with TRBD2. The sample in question was peripheral blood, obtained in the third trimester of pregnancy. The sequence was obtained from a female donor with multiple sclerosis, enrolled in a pregnancy study. The CDR3 region: CASSEYQVTSGRVEQFF. The DNA reads TGTGCCAGCAGTGAATATCAAGTTACTAGCGGGAGGGTAGAGCAGTTCTTC.